The TCR beta chain under discussion was sequenced for a study of human T cells and chemical hapten exposure. Via MiXCR, TCRdb re-called the RACE reads, giving one row per CDR3 protein. In the table there are hundreds of thousands of distinct CDR3 sequences, about 6.3% of which are singletons. Many counts were recorded for this clonotype. The CDR3 length is 15 residues. Time point specified: patch test 2, 6 weeks after DPC sensitization. The treatment was: therapeutic diphenylcyclopropenone sensitization with weekly scalp DPC. The sequence derives from a young woman with alopecia areata. Some clones in this sample may be carry-over from other donors' samples. Sample: whole blood, taken in connection with sensitization to the hapten diphenylcyclopropenone (DPC). This rearrangement joins TRBV21-1 to TRBJ1-4; no check of the table's D call, TRBD1, against the DNA was made. TRBV21-1 is recorded as a pseudogene. The CDR3 sequence: CASSPLQGTNEKLFF. Here the CDR3 DNA reads TGTGCCAGCAGCCCCTTGCAGGGAACTAATGAAAAACTGTTTTTT.